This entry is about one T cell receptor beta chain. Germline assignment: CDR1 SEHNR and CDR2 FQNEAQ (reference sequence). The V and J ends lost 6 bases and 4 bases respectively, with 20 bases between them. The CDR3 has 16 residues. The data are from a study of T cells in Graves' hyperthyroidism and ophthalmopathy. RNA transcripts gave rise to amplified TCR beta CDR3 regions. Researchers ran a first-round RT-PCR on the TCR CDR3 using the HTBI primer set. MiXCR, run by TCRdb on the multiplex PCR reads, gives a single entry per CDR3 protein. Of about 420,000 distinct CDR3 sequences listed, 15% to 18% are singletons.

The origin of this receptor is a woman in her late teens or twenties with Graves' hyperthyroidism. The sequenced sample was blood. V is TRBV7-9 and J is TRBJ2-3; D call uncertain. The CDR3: CASSSKFKTWADTQYF. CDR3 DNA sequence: TGTGCCAGCAGTTCAAAATTCAAGACCTGGGCAGATACGCAGTATTTT.